This T cell receptor (beta chain) came from a study of identical twins. This clonotype appeared a few times. Germline V gene data show CDR1 as SGHVS and CDR2 as FNYEAQ. This CDR3 is built from 16 residues. J was trimmed by 8 bases and V by 1 base; bases with no gene match: 10. A universal primer site was created by template switching, with the cDNA bearing unique molecular identifiers. TCRdb analysed the 5' RACE reads with MiXCR anew, one entry per CDR3 protein. The sample carries 1.5 million to 2 million distinct CDR3 sequences, 32% recorded once. This sequence originates from a newborn girl in good health. The rearrangement uses TRBV7-6 and TRBJ2-3, with TRBD2 matching over 9 bases. The sequenced sample was cord blood. The CDR3 sequence is CASSLEASGTSITQYF. The CDR3, as DNA: TGTGCCAGCAGCTTAGAGGCTAGCGGGACTTCAATTACGCAGTATTTT.